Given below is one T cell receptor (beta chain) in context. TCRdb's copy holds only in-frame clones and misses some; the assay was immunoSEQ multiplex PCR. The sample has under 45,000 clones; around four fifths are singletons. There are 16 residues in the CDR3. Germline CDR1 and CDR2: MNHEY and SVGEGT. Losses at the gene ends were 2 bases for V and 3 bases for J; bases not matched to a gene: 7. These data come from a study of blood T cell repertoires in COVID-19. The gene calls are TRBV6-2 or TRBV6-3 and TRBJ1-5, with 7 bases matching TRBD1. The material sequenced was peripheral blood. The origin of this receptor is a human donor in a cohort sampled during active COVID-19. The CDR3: CASSYPTGSINQPQHF. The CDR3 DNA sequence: TGTGCCAGCAGTTACCCGACAGGGAGCATCAATCAGCCCCAGCATTTT.